This T cell receptor beta chain is from a study of control samples from healthy donors and cancer patients. The CDR3 is made up of 15 amino acids. Trimming cost V 6 bases and J 6 bases; bases outside gene matches: 6. Germline V lookup: CDR1 MNHNY, CDR2 SVGAGI (reference sequence). Assay: immunoSEQ multiplex PCR; the TCRdb copy retains only in-frame clones and omits some. The sample shows around 250,000 clones, about 80% of them seen only once. The rearrangement joins TRBV6-6 to TRBJ2-1, with 12 bases fitting TRBD2. The clonotype originates from a woman aged 55-69 years with lung cancer. Source material: PBMCs. The DNA for the CDR3 is TGTGCCAGCAGCTCAGGACTAGCGGGAACCAATGAGCAGTTCTTC. Translating gives CASSSGLAGTNEQFF.